These T cell receptor beta chains were read from a single sample in a study of cytomegalovirus exposure and HLA in healthy donors. The repertoire was sequenced with immunoSEQ multiplex PCR; TCRdb's copy has only in-frame clones and lacks some. The profile shows some 180,000 clones, about 9% of them singletons. Input material: PBMCs. These receptors were taken from a woman aged 25 to 45 in good health and CMV-seropositive. CDR3s include the opening cysteine and the closing phenylalanine or tryptophan. D genes are given only for firm matches. Part of the rows lack a size; the others show once, few, many or a class for expanded clones.

j_call v_call clone_size d_call cdr3_nt cdr3_aa
TRBJ2-2 TRBV6-4 NA NA TGTGCCAGCAGTGACGGGAGCACCGGGGAGCTGTTTTTT CASSDGSTGELFF
TRBJ2-7 TRBV10-1 few TRBD1 TGCGCCAGCAGTGTTGGGACAGGCGCCTACGAGCAGTACTTC CASSVGTGAYEQYF
TRBJ2-7 TRBV5-6 NA TRBD1 TGTGCCAGCAGCCCTTGGACAGGGGTGACCTACGAGCAGTACTTC CASSPWTGVTYEQYF
TRBJ2-5 TRBV29-1 NA TRBD2 TGCAGCGTTTCAGGGAGACTAGCGGGAGGCGGAGAGACCCAGTACTTC CSVSGRLAGGGETQYF
TRBJ1-2 TRBV19 NA NA TGTGCCAGTAGTATAAAGTGGGGCAGTCGTGGCTATGGCTACACCTTC CASSIKWGSRGYGYTF
TRBJ1-1 TRBV4-1 NA TRBD1 TGCGCCAGCAGCCAAGGACAGGGCGAAGGGAACACTGAAGCTTTCTTT CASSQGQGEGNTEAFF
TRBJ2-5 TRBV30 NA NA TGTGCCTGGAGTTCAGGGGTGGAAGAGACCCAGTACTTC CAWSSGVEETQYF
TRBJ2-3 TRBV5-1 few TRBD2 TGCGCCAGCAGATTAGCGGGAGGACACCTCACAGATACGCAGTATTTT CASRLAGGHLTDTQYF
TRBJ2-5 TRBV30 NA NA TGTGCCTGGAGTGTTGAGGGTTGGCAGACCCAGTACTTC CAWSVEGWQTQYF
TRBJ1-4 TRBV7-8 few NA TGTGCCAGCAGCCGGCCATCGGGAATCGATGAAAAACTGTTTTTT CASSRPSGIDEKLFF
TRBJ2-7 TRBV30 few TRBD1 TGTGCCTGGAGCAGCCCCCGGGACAGGATTACCTACGAGCAGTACTTC CAWSSPRDRITYEQYF
TRBJ2-2 TRBV11-3 NA TRBD2 TGTGCCAGCAGCTTAGTGTCGGGAGGGGTATCCGGGGAGCTGTTTTTT CASSLVSGGVSGELFF
TRBJ2-3 TRBV2 NA NA TGTGCCAGCAGTGATGGGCCTACCCGCTCAGATACGCAGTATTTT CASSDGPTRSDTQYF
TRBJ1-2 TRBV15 few TRBD1 TGTGCCACCGACACGGGACAGGGGGATGGCTACACCTTC CATDTGQGDGYTF
TRBJ1-1 TRBV6-5 NA NA TGTGCCAGCAGTTCCGGGGGGGTAACTGAAGCTTTCTTT CASSSGGVTEAFF
TRBJ2-3 TRBV7-2 few NA TGTGCCAGCAGCTTATCTAGCTGGCTAGATACGCAGTATTTT CASSLSSWLDTQYF
TRBJ2-2 TRBV9 NA NA TGTGCCAGCAGCGTAGAACCGCAGGGGACCGGGGAGCTGTTTTTT CASSVEPQGTGELFF
TRBJ2-1 TRBV6-5 few TRBD2 TGTGCCAGCAGACCCGGGACTACCGGCGGGCGGGAGCAGTTCTTC CASRPGTTGGREQFF
TRBJ1-2 TRBV5-1 few TRBD1 TGCGCCAGCAGCTTGGGGGACAGTAACTATGGCTACACCTTC CASSLGDSNYGYTF
TRBJ2-7 TRBV29-1 NA TRBD2 TGCAGCGCCGCGGGGGGCGCCAGCTCCTACGAGCAGTACTTC CSAAGGASSYEQYF
TRBJ2-1 TRBV5-1 few NA TGCGCCAGCAGCTTGTACCGGACTATATCGGATGAGCAGTTCTTC CASSLYRTISDEQFF
TRBJ2-1 TRBV29-1 few TRBD1 TGCAGCGTCGGCCCCGGACAGGGGGTCGATGAGCAGTTCTTC CSVGPGQGVDEQFF
TRBJ2-6 TRBV19 few NA TGTGCCAGTAGTCCCCGGGGTCCTGGGGCCAACGTCCTGACTTTC CASSPRGPGANVLTF
TRBJ1-2 TRBV21-1 NA NA TGTGCCAGCAGCAAACAGATTAACTATGGCTACACCTTC CASSKQINYGYTF
TRBJ2-7 TRBV25-1 few NA TGTGCCAGCAGTCAATCCCCAGGGGTCACAAGGAACGAGCAGTACTTC CASSQSPGVTRNEQYF
TRBJ2-7 TRBV5-4 few TRBD2 TGTGCCAGCAGCCGGACTAGCGGGGGTACCTCCTACGAGCAGTACTTC CASSRTSGGTSYEQYF
TRBJ1-1 TRBV29-1 NA TRBD1 TGCAGCGTTGCCGAGGGGACAGGGGGGATCTGGACTGAAGCTTTCTTT CSVAEGTGGIWTEAFF
TRBJ1-1 TRBV19 few TRBD1 TGTGCCAGTAGTATATGGGCAGGGGGCGGCACTGAAGCTTTCTTT CASSIWAGGGTEAFF
TRBJ2-3 TRBV7-3 few TRBD2 TGTGCCAGCAGCTGGGGGGGAGATACGCAGTATTTT CASSWGGDTQYF
TRBJ1-1 TRBV7-9 NA NA TGTGCCAGCAGCTCCCCCAGGGGAAAGAACACTGAAGCTTTCTTT CASSSPRGKNTEAFF
TRBJ2-7 TRBV6-5 NA NA TGTGCCAGCAATAAACGGCAGGACAGCCTTAGGCAGTACTTC CASNKRQDSLRQYF
TRBJ1-5 TRBV28 few TRBD1 TGTGCCAGTCACAGGGACAGGGGGCGGAGCAATCAGCCCCAGCATTTT CASHRDRGRSNQPQHF
TRBJ2-1 TRBV11-3 few NA TGTGCCAGCAGCTTAGGAGGGTCAGGGGTTTACAATGAGCAGTTCTTC CASSLGGSGVYNEQFF
TRBJ2-2 TRBV10-1 NA NA TGCGCCAGCAGGAGTCAGGGCACCGGGGAGCTGTTTTTT CASRSQGTGELFF
TRBJ2-3 TRBV7-9 NA TRBD1 TGTGCCAGCAGCTTGGGATCCGGGACAGGGGGCACAGATACGCAGTATTTT CASSLGSGTGGTDTQYF
TRBJ2-7 TRBV5-1 NA TRBD1 TGCGCCAGCAGCTGGGACAGGGGGCGATACGAGCAGTACTTT CASSWDRGRYEQYF
TRBJ1-2 TRBV2 NA NA TGTGCCAGCAGTGAATCACCGGACAGTTATGGCTACACCTTC CASSESPDSYGYTF
TRBJ2-1 TRBV27 few TRBD2 TGTGCCAGCAGTCCCCCGGGACTAGCGGGAGGGAAGGGAGCGGTTGAGCAGTTCTTC CASSPPGLAGGKGAVEQFF
TRBJ2-7 TRBV6-5 few NA TGTGCCAGCAGTTCTCGACTAGCCTACGAGCAGTACTTC CASSSRLAYEQYF
TRBJ1-2 TRBV7-9 NA NA TGTGCCAGCAGCTCTAGTCCCGGGGGAGGAGGCTACACCTTC CASSSSPGGGGYTF
TRBJ2-5 TRBV5-1 few NA TGCGCCAGCAGCCTGCGTGCAATCCGCCAAGAGACCCAGTACTTC CASSLRAIRQETQYF
TRBJ1-3 TRBV6-1 NA NA TGTGCCAGCAGTGCAAACTCTGGAAACACCATATATTTT CASSANSGNTIYF
TRBJ1-2 TRBV7-2 few NA TGTGCCAGCAGCTATAACAGACAGGATGGCTACACCTTC CASSYNRQDGYTF
TRBJ2-1 TRBV7-6 NA TRBD2 TGTGCCAGCAGCTTAGGGGCGGGACTAGCGGGAAGCTACAATGAGCAGTTCTTC CASSLGAGLAGSYNEQFF
TRBJ2-2 TRBV7-6 NA NA TGTGCCAGCAGCTTACGGACCGGGGAGCTGTTTTTT CASSLRTGELFF
TRBJ2-1 TRBV9 NA NA TGTGCCAGCAGCCCCCTCCCTGACAATGAGCAGTTCTTC CASSPLPDNEQFF
TRBJ2-1 TRBV2 few TRBD2 TGTGCCAGCAGTGCTCTAGCGGGAGTTGCCAATGAGCAGTTCTTC CASSALAGVANEQFF